One sample yielded the 7 T cell receptor beta chains listed below, sequenced in a study of blood T cell repertoires in COVID-19. This table comes from immunoSEQ multiplex PCR, and its TCRdb copy is limited to in-frame clones, with some not included. Seen here are hundreds of thousands of clones, around 89% observed once, and the top ten hold roughly 2.3%. Input material: PBMCs or T cells enriched from blood (not recorded which). These receptors were taken from a woman in her late teens or twenties who had recovered from COVID-19.

This clone was counted a single time. The chain is built from TRBV3-1 (or the pseudogene TRBV3-2) and TRBJ2-7; no clear D. V gave up 5 bases and J gave up 5 bases, with 22 bases separating them. Germline loops: CDR1 LGHDT, CDR2 YNNKEL (reference sequence). The length of the CDR3 is 16 residues. The CDR3 loop is CASSDGEAANWHEQYF. The CDR3 bases are TGTGCCAGCAGCGATGGCGAGGCTGCGAACTGGCACGAGCAGTACTTC.

This sequence joins TRBV5-1 and TRBJ1-1; D not certain. CDR1 and CDR2 (germline): SGHRS, YFSETQ. Between the trimmed V and J ends, which lost 7 bases and 6 bases, there was a span of 13 bases. The CDR3 length is 12 residues. In DNA, the CDR3 is TGCGCCAGCTCGGGAACGTGGTCTGAAGCTTTCTTT. This encodes CASSGTWSEAFF.

The CDR3 spells CASSLSLPGEEKLFF. In nucleotides, the CDR3 is TGTGCCAGCAGTTTATCTCTCCCGGGGGAAGAAAAACTGTTTTTT. The chain couples TRBV27 to TRBJ1-4, with a tentative D call TRBD1 (5 bases). V lost 0 bases, J lost 8 bases, and 13 bases lay in between. Germline CDR1 reads MNHEY; CDR2 reads SMNVEV (reference sequence). The CDR3 is made up of 15 amino acids.

This sequence joins TRBV5-1 and TRBJ2-7; TRBD1 aligns across 9 bases. V lost 3 bases to trimming and J lost 13 bases; unmatched junction nucleotides: 29. Germline CDR1 and CDR2: SGHRS and YFSETQ. The CDR3 is 19 residues long. DNA for the CDR3: TGCGCCAGCAGCTCGGGACAGCGGGACAGGGTTCGTACGAGCCCCAAGAACTACTTC. This codes for CASSSGQRDRVRTSPKNYF.

The chain has TRBV5-1 and TRBJ1-2; D gene ambiguous. Germline CDR1 SGHRS, CDR2 YFSETQ. CDR3 length equals 14 residues. V gave up 0 bases and J gave up 7 bases, with 13 bases separating them. CDR3 sequence: CASSLEWASSGYTF. The CDR3, as DNA: TGCGCCAGCAGCTTGGAGTGGGCATCCTCTGGCTACACCTTC.

V is TRBV5-5 and J is TRBJ2-1, with 9 positions matching TRBD2. V lost 4 bases to trimming and J lost 4 bases; unmatched junction nucleotides: 6. CDR3 length equals 15 residues. Germline V lookup: CDR1 SGHKS, CDR2 YYEKEE (reference sequence). CDR3 DNA: TGTGCCAGCAGCGATAGCGGGGGAGGTTACAATGAGCAGTTCTTC. Amino acid sequence: CASSDSGGGYNEQFF.

This chain uses TRBV5-1 with TRBJ1-1; 7 bases are a match to TRBD1. The CDR3 is made up of 14 amino acids. Looked up from germline, CDR1 is SGHRS and CDR2 is YFSETQ. V gave up 4 bases and J gave up 5 bases; unmatched junction bases: 8. CDR3 DNA sequence: TGCGCCAGCAGCACCCAACAGGGGATAACTGAAGCTTTCTTT. This sequence encodes CASSTQQGITEAFF.